What follows are 19 T cell receptor beta chains derived from one specimen sequenced in a study of CD8+ T cells in alopecia areata. The sample's treatment: oral pan-JAK inhibitor, 5-10 mg twice daily. cDNA reverse transcribed from extracted RNA served as the sequencing template. The assay was immunoSEQ multiplex PCR, and TCRdb's table has in-frame clones only and misses some. The data contain roughly 200,000 clones, less than 50% of them singletons. This specimen was CD4+ T cells sorted from blood, taken at roughly week 36, from a patient treated with tofacitinib. The receptors were gathered from a human donor with alopecia areata.

In this sample, this clone turned up a few times. V usage is TRBV27 and J usage is TRBJ2-1; D is unresolved. The germline V gene has CDR1 MNHEY and CDR2 SMNVEV (reference sequence). Trimming took 2 bases from V and 0 from J, leaving 8 bases between them. This CDR3 region has 15 residues. CDR3 DNA: TGTGCCAGCAGTTTACGGGCCACCTCCTACAATGAGCAGTTCTTC. This sequence encodes CASSLRATSYNEQFF.

The table lists this clone with a few counts. V usage is TRBV5-6 and J usage is TRBJ2-1; D is uncertain. V lost 0 bases and J lost 9, with 4 bases in between. The CDR3 loop spans 11 amino acids. CDR1 is SGHDT, CDR2 YYEEEE, per germline. The DNA for the CDR3 is TGTGCCAGCAGCTTGGAGGGTGAGCAGTTCTTC. Amino acids: CASSLEGEQFF.

This clone occurred a few times. The J gene is TRBJ1-1, the V gene TRBV29-1; D is perhaps TRBD1 (6 bases). CDR3 length equals 14 residues. The V end lost 7 bases, the J end lost 0 bases, and 15 bases lay between the germline ends. Looked up from germline, CDR1 is SQVTM and CDR2 is ANQGSEA. The CDR3: CSGRQGTMNTEAFF. CDR3 sequence (DNA): TGCAGCGGCCGTCAGGGGACCATGAACACTGAAGCTTTCTTT.

The rearrangement joins TRBV5-1 to TRBJ2-7; perhaps D is TRBD1 or TRBD2 (5 bases each). CDR1 is SGHRS, CDR2 YFSETQ, per germline. The CDR3 consists of 17 residues. V lost 4 bases and J lost 3, with 23 bases in between. Here the CDR3 DNA reads TGCGCCAGCAGCGCCTACCCCGGGGCAGGGAACATCTACGAGCAGTACTTC. Translation: CASSAYPGAGNIYEQYF.

This clone has just a few counts. The chain joins TRBV2 to TRBJ2-7; D unresolved. This CDR3 has 12 amino acids. CDR1 is SNHLY, CDR2 FYNNEI, per germline. Trimming stripped 6 bases from V and 1 base from J, with 7 bases between. CDR3 DNA sequence: TGTGCCAGCAGCCAGGAGTCCTACGAGCAGTACTTC. It yields the protein CASSQESYEQYF.

The chain employs TRBV12-5 and TRBJ2-1, with TRBD2 matching over 12 bases. There are 16 residues in the CDR3. In germline, CDR1 is LGHNT, CDR2 FRNRAP. Trimming removed 4 bases from V and 4 bases from J; junction bases left unmatched: 5. The CDR3 bases are TGTGCTAGTGGTTCCGGGACTAGCGGGTCTTACAATGAGCAGTTCTTC. Translating it yields CASGSGTSGSYNEQFF.

The rearrangement joins TRBV7-9 to TRBJ2-5, with a tentative D call TRBD2 (5 bases). Looked up from germline, CDR1 is SEHNR and CDR2 is FQNEAQ (reference sequence). Trimming stripped 5 bases from V and 4 bases from J, with 11 bases between. The CDR3 is 13 amino acids. CDR3 protein: CASSSLGRETQYF. DNA for the CDR3: TGTGCCAGCAGCAGCCTAGGGAGAGAGACCCAGTACTTC.

In this sample, this clone turned up a few times. The J gene is TRBJ2-7, the V gene TRBV4-1; D is ambiguous. Germline V gives CDR1 MGHRA, CDR2 YSYEKL. V was trimmed by 0 bases and J by 1 base, leaving 10 bases between them. The CDR3 contains 15 residues. Here the CDR3 reads CASSQEETPSYEQYF. The CDR3 DNA sequence: TGCGCCAGCAGCCAAGAAGAGACTCCTTCCTACGAGCAGTACTTC.

This chain links TRBV19 with TRBJ1-5; possible D gene TRBD1, 6 bases. The V end was cut by 7 bases, the J end by 3 bases, with 22 bases between. Germline CDR1 reads LNHDA; CDR2 reads SQIVND (reference sequence). This CDR3 is 17 amino acids long. CDR3 in DNA: TGTGCCAGTACCATATCGACAGGAAGGGTGATCAATCAGCCCCAGCATTTT. It specifies CASTISTGRVINQPQHF.

The chain employs TRBV6-5 and TRBJ2-3; D not certain. V lost 10 bases to trimming and J lost 1 base, with 12 bases between them. This CDR3 is built from 13 residues. Germline V gives CDR1 MNHEY, CDR2 SVGAGI. The chain's CDR3 is CATSTTGTDTQYF. CDR3 sequence (DNA): TGTGCCACCTCTACGACGGGCACAGATACGCAGTATTTT.

This clone was picked up one time. The chain uses TRBV7-3 and TRBJ2-7; D may be TRBD1 or TRBD2 (5 bases each). Germline V CDR1 and CDR2: SGHTA, FQGTGA. The germline V and J ends were trimmed by 0 bases and 4 bases, with 16 bases remaining between them. The CDR3 spans 16 residues. The CDR3 loop reads CASSLTGTGSSYEQYF. Here the CDR3 DNA reads TGTGCCAGCAGCTTAACAGGGACCGGGTCTTCGTACGAGCAGTACTTC.

This clone has more than one count but fewer than ten. The chain employs TRBV7-6 and TRBJ2-2; D is tentatively TRBD1 or TRBD2 (5 bases each). The length of the CDR3 is 13 residues. Per germline, CDR1 SGHVS and CDR2 FNYEAQ. V dropped 5 bases and J dropped 3 bases, with 7 bases sitting between them. CDR3 amino acids: CASSLGDTGELFF. The CDR3 DNA reads TGTGCCAGCAGCCTGGGGGACACCGGGGAGCTGTTTTTT.

The rearrangement links TRBV4-2 to TRBJ2-3; 12 bases are shared with TRBD2. Germline V CDR1 and CDR2: LGHNA, YNFKEQ. V trimming: 4 bases; J trimming: 0 bases; junction bases outside the gene matches: 5. This CDR3 has 17 amino acids. The CDR3 sequence: CASSRTGTSGSTDTQYF. The DNA for the CDR3 is TGTGCCAGCAGCCGGACAGGGACTAGCGGGAGCACAGATACGCAGTATTTT.

This chain connects TRBV30 to TRBJ1-2; unclear D gene. CDR1 GTSNPN and CDR2 SVGIG come from the germline V gene (reference sequence). V shed 0 bases and J shed 4 bases, with 18 bases lying between them. The CDR3 runs 16 residues. The DNA for the CDR3 is TGTGCCTGGAGTGTAAAATCGGGCTACACGCGCTATGGCTACACCTTC. It codes for CAWSVKSGYTRYGYTF.

The count of this clone is one. The chain combines TRBV14 with TRBJ2-1; D is unresolved. V was pared by 1 base and J by 9 bases, with 7 bases between. This CDR3 is 12 amino acids long. Germline CDR1 and CDR2: SGHDN and FVKESK. CDR3 coding DNA: TGTGCCAGCAGCCAAGTTTCGGTTGAGCAGTTCTTC. Its translation: CASSQVSVEQFF.

V and J are TRBV6-5 and TRBJ2-7; D gene uncertain. Trimming left V 2 bases short and J 3 bases short, with 8 bases between. Germline values: CDR1 MNHEY, CDR2 SVGAGI. The CDR3 has 13 residues. Written as DNA, the CDR3 is TGTGCCAGCAGTTACGCCGCAGGCTACGAGCAGTACTTC. It translates to CASSYAAGYEQYF.

The chain links TRBV30 to TRBJ2-3, with 14 bases fitting TRBD2. Germline CDR1 reads GTSNPN; CDR2 reads SVGIG (reference sequence). Trimming removed 1 base from V and 1 base from J; junction bases left unmatched: 1. The CDR3 sequence is 16 residues long. CDR3 in amino acids: CAWSAGLAGGTDTQYF. The CDR3 DNA is TGTGCCTGGAGTGCGGGACTAGCGGGAGGCACAGATACGCAGTATTTT.

In this sample, this clone turned up a few times. CDR3 sequence: CSVENDLYEQYF. CDR3 DNA: TGCAGCGTTGAAAACGACCTTTACGAGCAGTACTTC. The chain uses TRBV29-1 and TRBJ2-7; no reliable D call. The length of the CDR3 is 12 residues. V lost 2 bases, J lost 4 bases, and 9 bases lay in between. Per the germline V gene, CDR1 is SQVTM and CDR2 is ANQGSEA.

This chain joins TRBV7-2 and TRBJ2-5; TRBD2 matches 14 bases. The CDR3 is 18 amino acids. Germline V gene lookup returns CDR1 SGHTA and CDR2 FQGNSA. Unmatched junction bases numbered 8, after V lost 4 bases and J lost 1 base. CDR3 sequence (DNA): TGTGCCAGCAGCTCCCGACTAGCGGGAGGGCCACGCCAAGAGACCCAGTACTTC. It translates to CASSSRLAGGPRQETQYF.